In this sample, the clone carrying this T cell receptor beta chain turned up a few times. Original processing methods: Cell counts per sample came from amplifying reference gene primers. Generated by immunoSEQ multiplex PCR, the TCRdb table keeps only in-frame clones and is missing some. Clone size and V and J calls were adopted from that table, with D and trimming inferred from the DNA. The sample contains about 190,000 clones, 78% of which appear only once. The CDR3 length is 15 residues. Trimming at V came to 0 bases and at J to 2 bases, leaving 3 bases not matched to a gene. CDR1 KGHSH and CDR2 LQKENI come from the germline V gene. The data belong to a study of blood T cell repertoires in COVID-19. Overall study context: Sites in the United States, Italy and Spain provided acute and convalescent COVID-19 samples.

The chain couples TRBV18 to TRBJ2-7; 8 bases agree with TRBD1. The receptor comes from a woman older than 75 with active or convalescent COVID-19. Sequencing was done on a sample of peripheral blood. CDR3 sequence reads: CASSPPTGGAYEQYF. In DNA form, the CDR3 reads TGTGCCAGCTCACCACCAACAGGGGGTGCCTACGAGCAGTACTTC.